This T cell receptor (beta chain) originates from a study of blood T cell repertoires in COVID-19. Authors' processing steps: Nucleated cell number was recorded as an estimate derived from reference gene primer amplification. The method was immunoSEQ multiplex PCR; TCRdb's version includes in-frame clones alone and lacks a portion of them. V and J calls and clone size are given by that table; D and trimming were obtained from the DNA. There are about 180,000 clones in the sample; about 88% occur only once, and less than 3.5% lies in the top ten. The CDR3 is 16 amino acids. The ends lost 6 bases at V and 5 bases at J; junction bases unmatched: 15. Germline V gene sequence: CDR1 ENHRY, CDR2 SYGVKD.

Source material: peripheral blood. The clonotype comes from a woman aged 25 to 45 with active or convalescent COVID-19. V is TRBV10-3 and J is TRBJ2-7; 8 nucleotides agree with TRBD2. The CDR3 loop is CAISDASGRKEDEQYF. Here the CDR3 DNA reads TGTGCCATCAGCGATGCAAGCGGGAGAAAGGAGGACGAGCAGTACTTC.